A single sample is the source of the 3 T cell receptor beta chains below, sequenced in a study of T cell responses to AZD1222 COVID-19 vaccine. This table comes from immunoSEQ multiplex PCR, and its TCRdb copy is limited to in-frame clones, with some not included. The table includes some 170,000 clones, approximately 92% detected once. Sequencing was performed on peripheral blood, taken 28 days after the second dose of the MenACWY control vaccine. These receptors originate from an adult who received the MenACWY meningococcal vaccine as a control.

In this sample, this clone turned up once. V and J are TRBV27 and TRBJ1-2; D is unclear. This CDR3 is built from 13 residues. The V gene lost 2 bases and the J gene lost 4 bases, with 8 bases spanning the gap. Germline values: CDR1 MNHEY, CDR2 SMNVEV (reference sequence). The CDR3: CASSLQSGYGYTF. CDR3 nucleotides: TGTGCCAGCAGTTTACAGTCCGGCTATGGCTACACCTTC.

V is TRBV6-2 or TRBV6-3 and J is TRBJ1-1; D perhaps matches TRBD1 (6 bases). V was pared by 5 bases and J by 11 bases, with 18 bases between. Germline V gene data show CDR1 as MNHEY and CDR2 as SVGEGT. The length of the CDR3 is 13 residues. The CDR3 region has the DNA TGTGCCAGCAGTCAACCAGGGGCCTTTACGGCTTTCTTT. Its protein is CASSQPGAFTAFF.

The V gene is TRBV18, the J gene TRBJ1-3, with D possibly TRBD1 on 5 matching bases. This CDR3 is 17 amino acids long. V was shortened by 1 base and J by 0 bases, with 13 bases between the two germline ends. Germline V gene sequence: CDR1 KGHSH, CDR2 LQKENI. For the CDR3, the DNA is TGTGCCAGCTCACCACTTGTACGAGACAGCTCTGGAAACACCATATATTTT. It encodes CASSPLVRDSSGNTIYF.